The source of this T cell receptor beta chain is a study of PD-L1 blockade in urothelial cancer. Time point given: pretreatment peripheral blood. The CDR3 is 15 amino acids. Germline CDR1 is SGHRS and CDR2 is YFSETQ. The V and J ends lost 4 bases and 3 bases respectively, with 14 bases between them. Assay: immunoSEQ multiplex PCR; the TCRdb copy retains only in-frame clones and omits some. The sample contains approximately 90,000 clones, over 75% of which appear only once. This clonotype was obtained from a man between 60 and 70 years old with urothelial cancer. The rearrangement joins TRBV5-1 to TRBJ1-5; tentative D call: TRBD1 (6 bases). Here the sequenced sample was PBMCs, taken around atezolizumab (anti-PD-L1) treatment. The CDR3 DNA is TGCGCCAGCAGCCTCAGCCCAGGGGTCAATCAGCCCCAGCATTTT. Translating it yields CASSLSPGVNQPQHF.